This T cell receptor (beta chain) was retrieved from a study of graft-versus-host responses after intestinal transplantation (dated by TCRdb to about 2021). Notes on the research overall: Recipients received multivisceral, liver-intestinal, or isolated intestinal transplants. All recipients received anti-thymocyte globulin induction followed by maintenance tacrolimus and steroids for roughly three years. After intestinal transplantation, graft-versus-host and host-versus-graft alloreactive T cell clones in the graft, circulation and bone marrow were tracked using bulk TCR-beta CDR3 sequencing. To identify alloreactive clones, pre-transplant mixed lymphocyte reaction products were sequenced and compared with unstimulated pre-transplant donor and recipient T cells. The cohort enrolled 24 intestinal transplant recipients, one of whom was a retransplant, and a few patients without pretransplant specimens were excluded. A peak of at least 4% donor T cells among recipient peripheral blood mononuclear cells was the definition used for donor T cell macrochimerism. Rather than going through the commercial service, samples from three later patients were sequenced in-house on an Illumina MiSeq and processed with MiXCR.

The protocol used for the library was the immunoSEQ multiplex PCR assay. For most patients, genomic DNA was isolated with the Qiagen DNeasy Blood and Tissue Kit and sent frozen to Adaptive Biotechnologies for TCR sequencing. For most patients, high-throughput TCR-beta CDR3 sequencing of genomic DNA was performed by Adaptive Biotechnologies. The study's processing was this. TCR sequencing data for some 19 patients were retrieved from Adaptive's ImmunoSEQ software; a few other patients were processed with MiXCR and VDJtools. CD4 versus CD8 sorting errors were corrected by removing sequences found in both subsets at a frequency ratio below 5:1. CDR3 nucleotide sequences shared between donor and recipient were removed because the origin of such sequences could not be assigned. At least 2-fold expansion over unstimulated cells and a minimum CFSE-low frequency of 0.002% (template counts) or 0.001% (read counts) were required for clones to be classified as alloreactive. Clones detected in sequenced pre-transplant spleen, lymph node, or MLR CFSE-low populations of the donor or recipient were defined as mappable. The cumulative frequency of alloreactive clones was calculated as a percentage of all sequences, weighted by copy number. As stored in TCRdb, this immuneACCESS dataset retains in-frame rearrangements with V and J assigned. A fraction of the clones does not appear; measured against another copy, unresolved V genes explain less than half of the discrepancy, and the remainder lacks a known reason. Clone size and the V and J calls come from that table; the DNA yielded D and trimming. Counted in this sample were about 120,000 clones; approximately 92% of them appeared once. The leading ten clones occupy around 0.12% of the sample.

V loses 1 base at its end and J loses 4 bases; junction bases beyond the gene matches: 13. The CDR3 starts with the cysteine, ends with the phenylalanine, and has 17 residues. The kept DNA is CDR3 alone, 51 bases in frame from the first base. As encoded in the germline V gene, CDR1 is SGHDT while CDR2 is YYEEEE. With respect to this clone: The clone's antigen remains unknown. It has no much larger one-base neighbor in the sample; base qualities were not kept.

Broader findings and caveats from the paper: GvH clones turned up in recipient bone marrow, with some appearing earlier in ileal mucosa or blood, a pattern consistent with an intestinal mucosal origin. In patients with donor T cell macrochimerism, the allografts had high GvH to HvG T cell clonal ratios. Early after transplant, peak levels of circulating GvH clones were associated with declines in HvG clones. The conclusions were limited by the relatively low number and heterogeneity of the intestinal transplant patients.

What this sample's time point label stands for: cells obtained before transplantation from donor or recipient. CD3+CD4+ and CD3+CD8+ populations were FACS-sorted from unstimulated pre-transplant donor and recipient cells taken from spleen or lymph nodes. Source: unstimulated CD4+ T cells sorted from spleen or lymph node cells, taken before intestinal transplant. This receptor was obtained from a human donor who received an intestinal transplant. The sequence links TRBV5-6 to TRBJ2-5, and 7 junctional nucleotides match TRBD2. The CDR3 reads CASSLKRGVQGGETQYF. The base sequence is TGTGCCAGCAGCTTGAAACGGGGGGTCCAGGGCGGAGAGACCCAGTACTTC. Here the CDR3 is joined to the reference TRBV5-6 and TRBJ2-5 genes, and the full variable domain is: DAGVTQSPTHLIKTRGQQVTLRCSPKSGHDTVSWYQQALGQGPQFIFQYYEEEERQRGNFPDRFSGHQFPNYSSELNVNALLLGDSALYLCASSLKRGVQGGETQYFGPGTRLLVL.